The text below deals with one TCR beta chain. What it binds is unknown. As to treatment: some 20 received Ad26.COV2.S at low or high dose, single or two shots; about 5 received placebo; per-sample allocation not given. Repertoires come from day 63 after the first vaccine or placebo injection. Sequencing was performed with immunoSEQ multiplex PCR; in TCRdb, only in-frame clones are kept and a portion is missing. This table has approximately 420,000 clones, 85% to 90% appearing once. The data stem from a study of Ad26.COV2.S vaccination and SARS-CoV-2 variants. Whole-study context: Ad26.COV2.S arm of COV1001 included the donor. Donor got 5x10^10 or 1x10^11 viral particles of Ad26.COV2.S. Points from the study as a whole: Greater spike-specific TCR breadth was seen in vaccine recipients than in placebo recipients. Estimates derived from TCR breadth and depth analyses may have underestimated total T cell responses.

V was clipped by 6 bases and J by 4 bases; unmatched bases: 9. Germline loops: CDR1 MDHEN, CDR2 SYDVKM. This CDR3 is built from 16 residues. The chain links TRBV28 to TRBJ1-5, with TRBD1 matching 10 bases. The sequenced sample was peripheral blood, obtained in a trial of Ad26.COV2.S vaccine versus placebo. The sequence was collected from a person between 18 and 65 years old who received the Ad26.COV2.S COVID-19 vaccine or a placebo. The CDR3 loop reads CASSSIGTGVNQPQHF. The CDR3 DNA sequence: TGTGCCAGCAGCTCCATCGGGACAGGGGTAAATCAGCCCCAGCATTTT.